A single sample is the source of the 9 T cell receptor beta chains below, sequenced in a study of cytomegalovirus exposure and HLA in healthy donors. The PCR had 60 Vbeta and 13 Jbeta primers. The data were produced by immunoSEQ multiplex PCR, yet TCRdb's version contains in-frame clones alone and is incomplete. The data show 100,000 or so clones, about three quarters seen once. Sequencing was performed on PBMCs. The receptor set was obtained from a male donor in good health and CMV-seronegative.

The genes are TRBV4-1 and TRBJ1-5, with 7 bases that match TRBD1. Germline V gene sequence: CDR1 MGHRA, CDR2 YSYEKL. V was pared by 3 bases and J by 7 bases, with 6 bases of the junction left unmatched. CDR3 length equals 14 residues. This CDR3 reads CASSQDRPAQPQHF. In DNA form, the CDR3 reads TGCGCCAGCAGCCAGGACAGGCCCGCACAGCCCCAGCATTTT.

The rearrangement uses TRBV9 and TRBJ2-3; 8 positions agree with TRBD1. The CDR3 consists of 15 residues. Germline V lookup: CDR1 SGDLS, CDR2 YYNGEE. V gave up 3 bases and J gave up 5 bases; unmatched junction bases: 8. This CDR3 is CASSALDRGQDTQYF. The CDR3 nucleotides read TGTGCCAGCAGCGCTCTAGACAGGGGCCAAGATACGCAGTATTTT.

This chain links TRBV20-1 with TRBJ2-1, with unresolved D. CDR1 and CDR2 (germline): DFQATT, SNEGSKA (reference sequence). The CDR3 runs 10 residues. Trimming stripped 6 bases from V and 8 bases from J, with 8 bases between. This CDR3 reads CSASPHEQFF. CDR3 nucleotides: TGCAGTGCCTCCCCCCATGAGCAGTTCTTC.

The chain couples TRBV7-3 to TRBJ2-1; 7 bases are shared with TRBD1. From germline, CDR1 is SGHTA and CDR2 FQGTGA. V lost 2 bases to trimming and J lost 6 bases; unmatched junction nucleotides: 7. The CDR3 covers 15 residues. CDR3 coding DNA: TGTGCCAGCAGCTTAGACAGGGTCATGTCCAATGAGCAGTTCTTC. Its protein product is CASSLDRVMSNEQFF.

This clone was recorded only once. The J gene is TRBJ2-7, the V gene TRBV15; 9 nucleotides agree with TRBD2. The CDR3 loop spans 15 amino acids. The trim removed 2 bases at V and 5 bases at J, leaving 7 bases unmatched. Germline CDR1 is LNHNV and CDR2 is YYDKDF (reference sequence). CDR3 sequence: CATSRNRLAVHEQYF. CDR3 nucleotides: TGTGCCACCAGCAGAAATCGACTAGCGGTTCACGAGCAGTACTTC.

The chain's CDR3 is CASSESGGISGELFF. CDR3 DNA: TGTGCCAGCAGTGAATCGGGGGGGATCTCCGGGGAGCTGTTTTTT. The chain joins TRBV25-1 to TRBJ2-2; TRBD2 agrees at 8 bases. The V gene end was trimmed by 1 base and the J gene end by 6 bases; junction bases not matched to a gene: 4. The CDR3 consists of 15 residues. The germline V gene has CDR1 MGHDK and CDR2 SYGVNS.

The chain is built from TRBV6-5 and TRBJ2-5, with a weak D call TRBD1 (6 bases). The CDR3 spans 15 residues. Germline V gene data show CDR1 as MNHEY and CDR2 as SVGAGI. V lost 2 bases, J lost 5 bases, and 15 bases lay in between. The CDR3 DNA reads TGTGCCAGCAGTTACGGTTACGGAAGGGGGGAGACCCAGTACTTC. It yields the protein CASSYGYGRGETQYF.

This clone was counted once. This chain connects TRBV27 to TRBJ1-1; tentatively, D is TRBD1 (6 bases). Germline CDR1 is MNHEY and CDR2 is SMNVEV (reference sequence). V was cut by 3 bases and J by 1 base, with 9 bases left in between. The CDR3 contains 14 residues. The CDR3 DNA sequence: TGTGCCAGCAGTTTCGGACAGAGGAACACTGAAGCTTTCTTT. Protein product: CASSFGQRNTEAFF.

The rearrangement links TRBV29-1 to TRBJ1-1, with D maybe TRBD1 (5 bases). The V gene lost 4 bases and the J gene lost 0 bases, with 9 bases spanning the gap. This CDR3 is 13 amino acids long. Germline V gene lookup returns CDR1 SQVTM and CDR2 ANQGSEA. CDR3 in DNA: TGCAGCGTTGGGGGAGGGGTGAACACTGAAGCTTTCTTT. Its protein is CSVGGGVNTEAFF.